Only a few counts were recorded for the clone carrying this T cell receptor beta chain. Its antigen remains unknown. Sequencing used immunoSEQ multiplex PCR; TCRdb keeps in-frame clones, though not all of them. This table has more than 50,000 clones, around 91% appearing once. The data stem from a study of a mutant IDH1 vaccine in newly diagnosed glioma. Looking at the study overall: Each patient was administered eight vaccinations, scheduled in weeks 1, 3, 5, 7, 11, 15, 19 and 23. Vaccination followed radiotherapy alone by 4-6 weeks, or accompanied temozolomide cycles. Treated patients had a mean age of 40.4 years and a roughly 60% male, roughly 40% female split. Former treatment meant radiotherapy, temozolomide, or both; the majority had gotten both.

J gave up 4 bases and V 5 bases, and 11 bases lay outside the gene matches. The length of the CDR3 is 17 residues. Germline-derived CDR1 and CDR2 are SSHAT and FNYEAQ (reference sequence). Indicated time point: week 11, during vaccination. Alongside topical imiquimod, each dose of vaccine comprised 300 ug of mutant IDH1 20-mer peptide. This clonotype originated in a man in his forties or fifties with glioma. J is TRBJ2-5 and V is TRBV7-7; 12 nucleotides line up with TRBD2. The material sequenced was PBMCs, taken from a glioma patient whose treatment included an IDH1 peptide vaccine. This CDR3 is CASSQRTSGDPGETQYF. The CDR3, as DNA: TGTGCCAGCAGCCAGAGGACTAGCGGGGACCCAGGAGAGACCCAGTACTTC.